The 22 T cell receptor beta chains in this list originate from one sample, sequenced in a study of T cell responses to AZD1222 COVID-19 vaccine. Using immunoSEQ multiplex PCR, the repertoire was profiled, and TCRdb retains in-frame clones only, with some absent. The table includes under 150,000 clones, just over 90% detected once. The starting material was peripheral blood, obtained on day 0 of AZD1222 vaccination. The source is an adult in good health.

Points on this clone: At one end the junction does not follow the germline gene, possibly because of a read error. The V call is TRBV6-1, the J call TRBJ1-5; no clear D. In germline, CDR1 is MNHNS, CDR2 SASEGT. There are 14 residues in the CDR3. Here the CDR3 reads CASREGISNQPQHF. The DNA for the CDR3 is TGTGCCAGCAGGGAAGGGATTAGCAATCAGCCCCAGCATTTT.

The J gene is TRBJ2-6, the V gene TRBV10-3; 7 positions agree with TRBD1. CDR3 length: 19 amino acids. Losses at the gene ends were 4 bases for V and 0 bases for J; bases not matched to a gene: 12. The germline CDR1 and CDR2 sequences are ENHRY and SYGVKD. The CDR3 loop is CAISGRTGGKVSGANVLTF. In nucleotides, the CDR3 is TGTGCCATCAGTGGGCGGACAGGTGGAAAGGTCTCTGGGGCCAACGTCCTGACTTTC.

The V gene is TRBV5-6, the J gene TRBJ1-2; no firm D call. With 0 bases removed from V and 7 bases from J, the gap between germline ends came to 13 bases. This CDR3 is built from 14 residues. Germline values: CDR1 SGHDT, CDR2 YYEEEE. CDR3 in DNA: TGTGCCAGCAGCTTGGCCGGTGGTGGTGGTGGCTACACCTTC. Translating it yields CASSLAGGGGGYTF.

This clone appeared once. V is TRBV7-2 and J is TRBJ1-4, with a weak D call TRBD1 (5 bases). V was clipped by 6 bases and J by 4 bases, with 15 bases between them. Looked up from germline, CDR1 is SGHTA and CDR2 is FQGNSA. This CDR3 has 15 amino acids. CDR3 coding DNA: TGTGCCAGCAGTTTTGGAGGGGCTAATAATGAAAAACTGTTTTTT. It encodes CASSFGGANNEKLFF.

This chain connects TRBV19 to TRBJ1-4, with a possible D match to TRBD1 (5 bases). V was cut by 3 bases and J by 4 bases, with 12 bases left in between. CDR1 LNHDA and CDR2 SQIVND come from the germline V gene (reference sequence). The CDR3 contains 15 residues. The CDR3 DNA is TGTGCCAGTAGTATCGGGACGGCCAGTAATGAAAAACTGTTTTTT. It is translated as CASSIGTASNEKLFF.

The CDR3 DNA reads TGCGCCAGCAGCCATCATCCGGGGAACACTGAAGCTTTCTTT. Residues: CASSHHPGNTEAFF. The V gene is TRBV4-3, the J gene TRBJ1-1, with D unresolved. CDR3 length equals 14 residues. Per germline, CDR1 LGHNA and CDR2 YSLEER. V was trimmed by 3 bases and J by 1 base, leaving 9 bases between them.

The rearrangement uses TRBV6-5 and TRBJ2-7; D call uncertain. Germline V gene data show CDR1 as MNHEY and CDR2 as SVGAGI. This CDR3 has 15 residues. V was clipped by 6 bases and J by 1 base, with 16 bases between them. The CDR3 protein is CASRFTHTRSYEQYF. The DNA for the CDR3 is TGTGCCAGCAGATTTACCCACACAAGATCCTACGAGCAGTACTTC.

The genes are TRBV7-9 and TRBJ1-2; TRBD1 agrees at 9 bases. The CDR3 contains 14 residues. J lost 8 bases, V lost 0 bases, and 4 bases had no gene match. The germline V gene encodes CDR1 SEHNR and CDR2 FQNEAQ (reference sequence). The CDR3 DNA is TGTGCCAGCAGCTTAGCGCGGACAGGGGACGGCTACACCTTC. Translation: CASSLARTGDGYTF.

This chain links TRBV11-2 with TRBJ2-2; D gene ambiguous. This CDR3 has 14 residues. Trimming took 8 bases from V and 0 from J, leaving 10 bases between them. Germline V gives CDR1 SGHAT, CDR2 FQNNGV. The CDR3 here is CASRKPANTGELFF. The CDR3 region has the DNA TGTGCCAGCCGCAAACCCGCGAACACCGGGGAGCTGTTTTTT.

The rearrangement uses TRBV5-1 and TRBJ1-4, with a tentative D call TRBD1 (6 bases). From germline, CDR1 is SGHRS and CDR2 YFSETQ. Trimming cost V 4 bases and J 4 bases, with 20 bases left between them. The CDR3 consists of 17 residues. The CDR3 is CASSRTRIQGFNEKLFF. Here the CDR3 DNA reads TGCGCCAGCAGCCGGACGAGAATACAGGGCTTTAATGAAAAACTGTTTTTT.

V and J are TRBV5-4 and TRBJ1-2, with 9 bases aligning to TRBD1. The J segment lost 2 bases and the V segment lost 4 bases, leaving 6 bases of the junction unmatched. The CDR3 is made up of 15 amino acids. Germline V lookup: CDR1 SGHNT, CDR2 YYREEE (reference sequence). The CDR3, as DNA: TGTGCCAGCAGCCGAGGGGACAGGGCGAACTATGGCTACACCTTC. Amino acids: CASSRGDRANYGYTF.

The chain combines TRBV5-1 with TRBJ2-1; weak D call: TRBD2 (6 bases). This CDR3 has 15 residues. Between the trimmed V and J ends, which lost 1 base and 4 bases, there was a span of 12 bases. CDR1 is SGHRS, CDR2 YFSETQ, per germline. CDR3 in DNA: TGCGCCAGCAGCTTGCCCGGGGGTGAATACAATGAGCAGTTCTTC. Translating gives CASSLPGGEYNEQFF.

The chain joins TRBV6-2 or TRBV6-3 to TRBJ1-1; D uncertain. The V gene lost 6 bases and the J gene lost 7 bases, with 9 bases spanning the gap. This CDR3 spans 11 amino acids. Germline CDR1 reads MNHEY; CDR2 reads SVGEGT. This CDR3 is CASSLTYEAFF. DNA for the CDR3: TGTGCCAGCAGCCTCACTTATGAAGCTTTCTTT.

The chain uses TRBV7-9 and TRBJ2-7; 7 positions agree with TRBD1. The CDR3 length is 16 residues. Germline CDR1 and CDR2: SEHNR and FQNEAQ (reference sequence). Trimming cost V 0 bases and J 0 bases; bases outside gene matches: 5. CDR3 sequence: CASSLAGGQSSYEQYF. The CDR3 DNA sequence: TGTGCCAGCAGCTTAGCTGGGGGACAGAGCTCCTACGAGCAGTACTTC.

The chain links TRBV19 to TRBJ1-3; the match to TRBD1 covers 12 bases. V shed 8 bases and J 6 bases; nucleotides not matched to a gene: 8. Germline V lookup: CDR1 LNHDA, CDR2 SQIVND (reference sequence). There are 15 residues in the CDR3. The CDR3 nucleotides read TGTGCCAGTCTTCCCACGGGACAGGGGGCAAACACCATATATTTT. It codes for CASLPTGQGANTIYF. The full variable domain, with the rest looked up from reference TRBV19 and TRBJ1-3, is DGGITQSPKYLFRKEGQNVTLSCEQNLNHDAMYWYRQDPGQGLRLIYYSQIVNDFQKGDIAEGYSVSREKKESFPLTVTSAQKNPTAFYLCASLPTGQGANTIYFGEGSWLTVV.

This chain joins TRBV9 and TRBJ1-5; 8 bases are a match to TRBD1. The CDR3 is 15 residues long. The trim removed 0 bases at V and 4 bases at J, leaving 3 bases unmatched. Looked up from germline, CDR1 is SGDLS and CDR2 is YYNGEE. DNA of the CDR3: TGTGCCAGCAGCGTAGGGACAGGGCGGAATCAGCCCCAGCATTTT. Its translation: CASSVGTGRNQPQHF.

The chain employs TRBV14 and TRBJ1-3, with unresolved D. CDR3 length: 17 residues. In germline, CDR1 is SGHDN, CDR2 FVKESK. Trimming pared 1 base from V and 0 bases from J, leaving 13 bases between. The CDR3 here is CASSQVGGLYSGNTIYF. DNA for the CDR3: TGTGCCAGCAGCCAAGTTGGAGGTCTCTACTCTGGAAACACCATATATTTT.

The chain couples TRBV7-2 to TRBJ2-5, with 7 bases aligning to TRBD1. Looked up from germline, CDR1 is SGHTA and CDR2 is FQGNSA. Germline trimming cut 4 bases from V and 4 bases from J; bases unmatched to any gene: 6. The CDR3 extends over 14 amino acids. The CDR3 region is CASSYRDRGETQYF. CDR3 nucleotide sequence: TGTGCCAGCAGCTACCGGGACAGAGGAGAGACCCAGTACTTC.

This sequence joins TRBV19 and TRBJ2-7; 7 nucleotides agree with TRBD2. Germline loops: CDR1 LNHDA, CDR2 SQIVND (reference sequence). Unmatched junction bases numbered 8, after V lost 1 base and J lost 2 bases. The CDR3 loop spans 16 amino acids. Here the CDR3 reads CASSIVGGSTPYEQYF. The DNA for the CDR3 is TGTGCCAGTAGTATAGTTGGCGGGAGTACCCCCTACGAGCAGTACTTC.

J is TRBJ1-3 and V is TRBV28; a weak D match, TRBD1 (5 bases). This CDR3 comprises 17 residues. The V and J ends lost 1 base and 0 bases respectively, with 13 bases between them. The germline CDR1 and CDR2 sequences are MDHEN and SYDVKM. CDR3 coding DNA: TGTGCCAGCAGTTTATTAGTTGGCAGGGACTCTGGAAACACCATATATTTT. It encodes CASSLLVGRDSGNTIYF.

The chain joins TRBV6-6 to TRBJ2-5, with TRBD2 matching over 7 bases. The CDR3 is 11 amino acids. Germline CDR1 and CDR2: MNHNY and SVGAGI (reference sequence). V lost 6 bases and J lost 5; bases outside the gene matches: 0. The CDR3 DNA is TGTGCCAGCAGCGGGGGGGAGACCCAGTACTTC. It yields the protein CASSGGETQYF.

The chain couples TRBV7-8 to TRBJ2-7; the D gene is possibly TRBD2 (7 bases). This CDR3 region has 14 residues. From germline, CDR1 is SGHVS and CDR2 FQNEAQ. V was clipped by 4 bases and J by 1 base, with 11 bases between them. For the CDR3, the DNA is TGTGCCAGCAGCTGGGCGGGGGCATCCTACGAGCAGTACTTC. This codes for CASSWAGASYEQYF.